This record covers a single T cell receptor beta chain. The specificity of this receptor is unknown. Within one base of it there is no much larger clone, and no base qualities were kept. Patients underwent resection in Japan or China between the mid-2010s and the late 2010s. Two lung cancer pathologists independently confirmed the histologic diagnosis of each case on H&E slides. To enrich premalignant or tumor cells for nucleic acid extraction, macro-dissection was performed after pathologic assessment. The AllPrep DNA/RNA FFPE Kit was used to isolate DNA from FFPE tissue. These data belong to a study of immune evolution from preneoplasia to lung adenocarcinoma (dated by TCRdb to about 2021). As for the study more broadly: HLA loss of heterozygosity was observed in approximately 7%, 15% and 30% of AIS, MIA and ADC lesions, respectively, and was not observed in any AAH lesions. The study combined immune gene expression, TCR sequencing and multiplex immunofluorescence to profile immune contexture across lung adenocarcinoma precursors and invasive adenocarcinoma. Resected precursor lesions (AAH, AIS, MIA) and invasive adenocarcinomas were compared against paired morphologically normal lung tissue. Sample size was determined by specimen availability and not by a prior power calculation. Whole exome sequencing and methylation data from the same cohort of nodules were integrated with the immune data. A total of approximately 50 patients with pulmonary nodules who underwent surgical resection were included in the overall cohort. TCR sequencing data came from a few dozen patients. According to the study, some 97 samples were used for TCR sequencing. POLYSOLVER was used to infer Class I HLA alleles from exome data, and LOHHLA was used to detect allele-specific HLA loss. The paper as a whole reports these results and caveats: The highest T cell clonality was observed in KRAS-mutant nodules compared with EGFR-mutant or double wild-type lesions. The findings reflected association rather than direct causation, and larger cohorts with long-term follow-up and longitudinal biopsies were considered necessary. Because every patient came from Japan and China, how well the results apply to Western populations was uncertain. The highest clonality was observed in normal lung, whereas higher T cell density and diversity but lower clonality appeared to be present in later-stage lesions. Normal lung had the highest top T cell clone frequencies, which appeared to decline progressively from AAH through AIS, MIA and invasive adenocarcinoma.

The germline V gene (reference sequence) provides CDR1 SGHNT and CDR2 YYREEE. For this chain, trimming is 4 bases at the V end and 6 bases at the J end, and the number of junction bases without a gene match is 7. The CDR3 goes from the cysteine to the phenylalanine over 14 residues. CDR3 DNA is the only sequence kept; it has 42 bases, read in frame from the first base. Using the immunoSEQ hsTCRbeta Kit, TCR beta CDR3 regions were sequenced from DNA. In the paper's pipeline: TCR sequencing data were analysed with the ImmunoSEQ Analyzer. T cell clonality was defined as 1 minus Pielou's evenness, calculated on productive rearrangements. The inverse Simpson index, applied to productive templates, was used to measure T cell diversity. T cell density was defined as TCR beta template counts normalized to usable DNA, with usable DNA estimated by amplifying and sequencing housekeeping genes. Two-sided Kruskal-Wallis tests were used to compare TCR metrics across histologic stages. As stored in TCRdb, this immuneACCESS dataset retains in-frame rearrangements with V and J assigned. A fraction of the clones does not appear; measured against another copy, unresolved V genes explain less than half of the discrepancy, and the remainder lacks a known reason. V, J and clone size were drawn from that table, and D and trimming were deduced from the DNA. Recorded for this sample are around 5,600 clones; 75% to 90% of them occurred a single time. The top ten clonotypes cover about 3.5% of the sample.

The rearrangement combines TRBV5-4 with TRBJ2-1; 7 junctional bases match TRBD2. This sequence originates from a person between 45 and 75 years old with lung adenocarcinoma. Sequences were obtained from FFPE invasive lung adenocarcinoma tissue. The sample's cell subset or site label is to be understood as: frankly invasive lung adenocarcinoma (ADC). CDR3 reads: CASSASGLFNEQFF. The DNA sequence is TGTGCCAGCAGCGCTTCGGGACTATTCAATGAGCAGTTCTTC.